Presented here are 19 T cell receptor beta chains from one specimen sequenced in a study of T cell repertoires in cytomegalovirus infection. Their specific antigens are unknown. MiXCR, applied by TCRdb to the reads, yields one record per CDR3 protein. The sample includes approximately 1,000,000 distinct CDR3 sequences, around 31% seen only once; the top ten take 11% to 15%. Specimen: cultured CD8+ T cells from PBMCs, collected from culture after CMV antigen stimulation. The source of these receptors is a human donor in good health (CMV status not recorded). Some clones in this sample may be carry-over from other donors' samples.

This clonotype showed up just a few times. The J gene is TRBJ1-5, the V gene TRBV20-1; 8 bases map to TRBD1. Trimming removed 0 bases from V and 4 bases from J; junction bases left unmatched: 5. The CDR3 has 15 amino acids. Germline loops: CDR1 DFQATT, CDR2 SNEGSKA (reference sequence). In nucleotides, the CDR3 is TGCAGTGCTAGAGATGGACGGACAGGGAATCAGCCCCAGCATTTT. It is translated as CSARDGRTGNQPQHF.

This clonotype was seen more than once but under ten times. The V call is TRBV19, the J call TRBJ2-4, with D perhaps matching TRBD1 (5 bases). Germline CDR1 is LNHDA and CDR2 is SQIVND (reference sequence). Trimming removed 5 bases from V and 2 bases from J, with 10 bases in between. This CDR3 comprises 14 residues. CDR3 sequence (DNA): TGTGCCAGTAGTGGAGCAGGGACCAAAAACATTCAGTACTTC. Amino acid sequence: CASSGAGTKNIQYF.

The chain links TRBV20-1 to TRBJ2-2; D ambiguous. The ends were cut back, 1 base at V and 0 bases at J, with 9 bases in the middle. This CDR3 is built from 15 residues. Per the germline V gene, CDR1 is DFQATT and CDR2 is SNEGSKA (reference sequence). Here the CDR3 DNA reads TGCAGTGCTAGAGTGGGCGGTGCGAACACCGGGGAGCTGTTTTTT. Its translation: CSARVGGANTGELFF.

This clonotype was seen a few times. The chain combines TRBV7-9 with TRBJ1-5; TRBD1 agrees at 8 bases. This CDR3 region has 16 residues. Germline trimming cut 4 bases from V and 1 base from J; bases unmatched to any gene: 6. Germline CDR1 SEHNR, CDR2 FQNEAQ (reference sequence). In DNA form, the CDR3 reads TGTGCCAGCAGCTCTGGACAGGGAAAGAGCAATCAGCCCCAGCATTTT. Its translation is CASSSGQGKSNQPQHF.

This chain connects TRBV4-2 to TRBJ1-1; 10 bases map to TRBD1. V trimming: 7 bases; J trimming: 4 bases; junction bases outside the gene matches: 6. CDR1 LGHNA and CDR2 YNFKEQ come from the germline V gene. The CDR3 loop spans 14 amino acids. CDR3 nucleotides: TGTGCCAGCAACCTAGACAGGGGGCCCACTGAAGCTTTCTTT. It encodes CASNLDRGPTEAFF.

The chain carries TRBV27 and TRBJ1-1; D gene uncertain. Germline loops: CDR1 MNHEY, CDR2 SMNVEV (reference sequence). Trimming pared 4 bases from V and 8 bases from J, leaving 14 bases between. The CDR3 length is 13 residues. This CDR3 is CASSYSRHAEAFF. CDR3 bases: TGTGCCAGCAGTTACTCCCGACACGCGGAAGCTTTCTTT.

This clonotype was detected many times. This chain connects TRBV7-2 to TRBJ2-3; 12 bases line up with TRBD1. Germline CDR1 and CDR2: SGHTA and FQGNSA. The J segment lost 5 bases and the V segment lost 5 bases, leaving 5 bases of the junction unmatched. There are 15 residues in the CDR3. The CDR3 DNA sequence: TGTGCCAGCAGCCCAGGGACAGGGGGCAAAGATACGCAGTATTTT. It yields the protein CASSPGTGGKDTQYF.

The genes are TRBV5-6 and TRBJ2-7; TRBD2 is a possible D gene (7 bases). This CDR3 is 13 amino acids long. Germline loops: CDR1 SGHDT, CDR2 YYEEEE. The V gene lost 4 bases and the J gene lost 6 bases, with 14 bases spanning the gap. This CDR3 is CASSMRGGIEQYV. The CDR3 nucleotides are TGTGCCAGCAGCATGAGGGGGGGGATCGAGCAGTACGTC.

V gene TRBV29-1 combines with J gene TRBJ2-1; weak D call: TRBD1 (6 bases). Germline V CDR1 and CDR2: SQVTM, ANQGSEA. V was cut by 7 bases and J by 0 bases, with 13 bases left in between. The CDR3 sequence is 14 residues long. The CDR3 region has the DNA TGCAGCGGTTTGAGGGGGAGCTCCTACAATGAGCAGTTCTTC. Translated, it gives CSGLRGSSYNEQFF.

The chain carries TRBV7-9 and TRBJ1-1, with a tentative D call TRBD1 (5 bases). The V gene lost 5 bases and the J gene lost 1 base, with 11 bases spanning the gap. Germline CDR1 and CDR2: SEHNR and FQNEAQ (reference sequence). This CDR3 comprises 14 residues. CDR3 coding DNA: TGTGCCAGCAGCAATGGGGCAGGGAACACTGAAGCTTTCTTT. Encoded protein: CASSNGAGNTEAFF.

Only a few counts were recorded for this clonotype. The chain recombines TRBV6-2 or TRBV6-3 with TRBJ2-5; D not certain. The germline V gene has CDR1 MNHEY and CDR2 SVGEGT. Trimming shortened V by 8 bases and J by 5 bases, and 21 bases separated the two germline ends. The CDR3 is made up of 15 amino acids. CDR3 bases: TGTGCCAGCTTTGGTCCGCAACAAGTTCGGGAGACCCAGTACTTC. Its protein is CASFGPQQVRETQYF.

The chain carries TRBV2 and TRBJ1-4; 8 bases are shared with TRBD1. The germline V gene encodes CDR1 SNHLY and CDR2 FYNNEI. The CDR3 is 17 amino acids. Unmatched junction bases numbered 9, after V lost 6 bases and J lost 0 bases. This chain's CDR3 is CASREDRAVATNEKLFF. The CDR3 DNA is TGTGCCAGCAGAGAGGACAGGGCCGTCGCAACTAATGAAAAACTGTTTTTT.

The CDR3 coding sequence is TGTGCCAGCAGCTACGGGACAGGGGCGGTCACCGGGGAGCTGTTTTTT. Encoded protein: CASSYGTGAVTGELFF. The genes are TRBV6-2 or TRBV6-3 and TRBJ2-2, with 10 bases identical to TRBD1. Germline CDR1 is MNHEY and CDR2 is SVGEGT. CDR3 length equals 16 residues. J was trimmed by 4 bases and V by 6 bases; bases with no gene match: 8.

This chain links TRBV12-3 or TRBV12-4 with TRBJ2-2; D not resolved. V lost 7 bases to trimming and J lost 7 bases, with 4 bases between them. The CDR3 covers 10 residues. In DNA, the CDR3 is TGTGCCAGCATGCACGGGGAGCTGTTTTTT. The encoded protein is CASMHGELFF.

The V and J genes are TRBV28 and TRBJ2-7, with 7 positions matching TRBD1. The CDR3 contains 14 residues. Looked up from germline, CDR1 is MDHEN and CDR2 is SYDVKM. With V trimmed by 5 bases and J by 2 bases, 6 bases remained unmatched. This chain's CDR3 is CASSRWDRAYEQYV. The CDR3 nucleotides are TGTGCCAGCAGTAGATGGGACAGAGCCTACGAGCAGTACGTC.

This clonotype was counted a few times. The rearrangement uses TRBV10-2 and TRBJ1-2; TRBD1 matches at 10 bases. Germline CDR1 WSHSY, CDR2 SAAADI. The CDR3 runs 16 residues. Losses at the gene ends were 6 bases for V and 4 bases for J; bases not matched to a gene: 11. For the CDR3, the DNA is TGCGCCAGCAGCTATGACAGGGGGCGGGTCGGCTATGGCTACACCTTC. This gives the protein CASSYDRGRVGYGYTF.

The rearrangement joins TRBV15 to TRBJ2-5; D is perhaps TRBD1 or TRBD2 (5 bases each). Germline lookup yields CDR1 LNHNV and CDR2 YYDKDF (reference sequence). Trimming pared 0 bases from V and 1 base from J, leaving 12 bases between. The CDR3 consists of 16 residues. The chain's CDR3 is CATSRDTGRTQETQYF. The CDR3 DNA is TGTGCCACCAGCAGAGACACGGGACGGACCCAAGAGACCCAGTACTTC.

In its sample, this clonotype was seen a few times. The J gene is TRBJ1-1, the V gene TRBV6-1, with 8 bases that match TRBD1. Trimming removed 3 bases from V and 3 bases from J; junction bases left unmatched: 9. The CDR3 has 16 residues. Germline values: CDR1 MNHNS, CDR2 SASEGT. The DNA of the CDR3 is TGTGCCAGCAGTGACGGACAGGGCGTATTCGACACTGAAGCTTTCTTT. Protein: CASSDGQGVFDTEAFF.

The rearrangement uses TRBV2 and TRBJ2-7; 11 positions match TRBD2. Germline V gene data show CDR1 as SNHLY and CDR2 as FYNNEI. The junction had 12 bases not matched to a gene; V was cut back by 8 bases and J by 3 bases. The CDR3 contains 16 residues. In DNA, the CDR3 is TGTGCCAGCGAGGGTCCGGGACTAGCGGATCGCTACGAGCAGTACGTC. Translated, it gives CASEGPGLADRYEQYV.